This entry concerns a single TCR beta chain. No antigen is known for it. This record belongs to a study of CD8 T cells in ankylosing spondylitis. General study points: Disease-associated clones were CD8+ and fairly uncommon in peripheral blood. Reported data indicate significant enrichment of disease-linked clones within matched ankylosing spondylitis synovial fluid. Typical of ankylosing spondylitis blood, it appeared, was a TCR beta motif of roughly eight highly homologous variants.

TCRdb processed the 5' RACE reads anew with MiXCR; each CDR3 protein has one entry. Altogether about 360,000 distinct CDR3 sequences are present, 20% to 25% being singletons, with the ten largest covering roughly 13%. V shed 6 bases and J 2 bases; nucleotides not matched to a gene: 9. There are 16 residues in the CDR3. Input material: blood, either unsorted or a sorted T cell fraction (not recorded which). The genes are TRBV12-3 or TRBV12-4 and TRBJ2-5, with 10 positions matching TRBD2. The sequence derives from a male donor with ankylosing spondylitis or in good health (not recorded which). CDR3 DNA: TGTGCCAGCAGCCAAAGCTTAGCGGGGGGACAAGAGACCCAGTACTTC. Translated: CASSQSLAGGQETQYF.